This TCR beta chain was identified during a study of cytomegalovirus exposure and HLA in healthy donors. Study overall: Genetic ancestry analysis placed 75% to 85% of the 410 or so donors that were genotyped in the Caucasian-associated cluster.

60 Vbeta and 13 Jbeta primers were used in PCR. Sequencing was performed with immunoSEQ multiplex PCR; in TCRdb, only in-frame clones are kept and a portion is missing. The sample has approximately 130,000 clones, roughly 80% seen once. CDR3 length: 16 residues. Trimming removed 6 bases at V and 4 bases at J, with 22 bases between. Germline loops: CDR1 MNHEY, CDR2 SMNVEV (reference sequence). This chain connects TRBV27 to TRBJ2-7; D is perhaps TRBD1 (5 bases). The sequence was obtained from a man in his fifties in good health and CMV-seronegative. Specimen: PBMCs. CDR3 bases: TGTGCCAGCAGGACGACGTTTGTTGGGGCAGGATACGAGCAGTACTTC. Translation: CASRTTFVGAGYEQYF.